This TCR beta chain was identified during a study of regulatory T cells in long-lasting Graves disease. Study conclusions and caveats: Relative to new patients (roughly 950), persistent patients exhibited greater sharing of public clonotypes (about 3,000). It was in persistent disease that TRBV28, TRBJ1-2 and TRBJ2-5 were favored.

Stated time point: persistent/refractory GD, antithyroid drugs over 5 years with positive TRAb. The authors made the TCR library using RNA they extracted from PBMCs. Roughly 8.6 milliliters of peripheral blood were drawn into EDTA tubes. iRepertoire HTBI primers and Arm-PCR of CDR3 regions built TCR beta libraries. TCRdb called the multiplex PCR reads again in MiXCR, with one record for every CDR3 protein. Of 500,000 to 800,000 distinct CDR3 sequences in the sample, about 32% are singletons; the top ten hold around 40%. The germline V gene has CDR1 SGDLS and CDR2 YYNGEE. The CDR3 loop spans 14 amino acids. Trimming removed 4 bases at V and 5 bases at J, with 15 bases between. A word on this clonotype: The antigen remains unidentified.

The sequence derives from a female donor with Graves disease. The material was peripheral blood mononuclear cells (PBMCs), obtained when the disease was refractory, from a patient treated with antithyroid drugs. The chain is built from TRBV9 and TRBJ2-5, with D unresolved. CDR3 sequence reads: CASSSPVKEETQYF. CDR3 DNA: TGTGCCAGCAGCTCCCCGGTTAAGGAGGAGACCCAGTACTTC. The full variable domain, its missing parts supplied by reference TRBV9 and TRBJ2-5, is DSGVTQTPKHLITATGQRVTLRCSPRSGDLSVYWYQQSLDQGLQFLIQYYNGEERAKGNILERFSAQQFPDLHSELNLSSLELGDSALYFCASSSPVKEETQYFGPGTRLLVL.